This TCR beta chain comes out of a study of beta chain features in type 1 diabetes. This clone appeared a few times. Sorting with CD45RO/CCR7/CD25/CD127/CD95/CD27 yielded naive, central memory, regulatory and stem-like memory CD4+ cells. Expressed TCRB transcripts were sequenced after all isolated RNA was converted to cDNA. Method: immunoSEQ multiplex PCR; TCRdb's copy keeps in-frame clones and lacks some. The sample has over 700,000 clones, 15% to 20% seen once. Germline V gene data show CDR1 as MDHEN and CDR2 as SYDVKM. V was trimmed by 6 bases and J by 8 bases, leaving 10 bases between them. This CDR3 is 11 amino acids long.

The receptor was isolated from a woman between 18 and 29 years old in good health. V is TRBV28 and J is TRBJ1-1; D gene ambiguous. The sequenced material came from naive CD4+ T cells from blood. CDR3 sequence (DNA): TGTGCCAGCAGAGTTGGGAGGGAAGCTTTCTTT. Amino acids: CASRVGREAFF.